Listed below are T cell receptor beta chains from one sample, sequenced in a study of vaccination and CD4 T cells after COVID-19. The antigens these receptors bind are not known. TCRdb reprocessed the PCR reads via MiXCR and lists one record per CDR3 protein. The sample yields about 15,000 distinct CDR3 sequences, around 50% seen once. The sample consisted of CD4+ T cells from blood, cultured in vitro. The source is a human donor who had recovered from COVID-19. CDR3s include the opening cysteine and the closing phenylalanine or tryptophan. The D gene is left open where the match is weak. The size entry is marked missing in some rows and otherwise reads once, few, many or a size class.

>-|few|TRBV20-1|TRBJ1-1
TGCAGTGCTCCTCTCGTTCTCCGGGTGAACACTGAAGCTTTCTTT
CSAPLVLRVNTEAFF
>-|few|TRBV7-9|TRBJ2-3
TGTGCCAGCAGCTTCATGGGAGCAGATACGCAGTATTTT
CASSFMGADTQYF
>TRBD2|-|TRBV30|TRBJ2-2
TGTGCCTCCGGGGGGGCGAGTAACACCGGGGAGCTGTTTTTT
CASGGASNTGELFF
>TRBD2|-|TRBV6-1|TRBJ2-2
TGTGCCAGCAGGACTAGCGGGAGAGAGGGCGGGGAGCTGTTTTTT
CASRTSGREGGELFF
>TRBD2|-|TRBV6-1|TRBJ2-5
TGTGCCAGCAGTGAAAGGGCGTGGACTAGCGGGTTCTCTTGGTACCAAGAGACCCAGTACTTC
CASSERAWTSGFSWYQETQYF
>TRBD1|-|TRBV10-3|TRBJ2-6
TGTGCCATCAGAGGCTCGACAGGGGTAGACTCTGGGGCCAACGTCCTGACTTTC
CAIRGSTGVDSGANVLTF
>-|few|TRBV11-2|TRBJ1-4
TGTGCCAGCAGCTTTATGGATGAAAAACTGTTTTTT
CASSFMDEKLFF
>TRBD1|-|TRBV12-3/TRBV12-4|TRBJ2-6
TGTGCCAGCAGTCCCAGGGGGATTTGGGCCAACGTCCTGACTTTC
CASSPRGIWANVLTF
>-|-|TRBV20-1|TRBJ1-6
TGCAGTGCTAGTCTCCGGGACAATAATTCACCCCTCCACTTT
CSASLRDNNSPLHF
>TRBD1|medium-sized|TRBV5-1|TRBJ2-7
TGCGCCAGCAGCTTGTTCGGGACAGGACCCTACGAGCAGTACTTC
CASSLFGTGPYEQYF
>-|-|TRBV28|TRBJ2-3
TGTGCCAGCAGCCGAACCACCGGGACAGATACGCAGTATTTT
CASSRTTGTDTQYF
>-|-|TRBV6-7|TRBJ1-4
TGTGCCAGCAATCCCAGATCGGGTAATGAAAAACTGTTTTTT
CASNPRSGNEKLFF
>TRBD2|few|TRBV7-2|TRBJ2-7
TGTGCCAGCAGCTTGACTAGCGGGAGAGGAGGGTACGAGCAGTACTTC
CASSLTSGRGGYEQYF
>TRBD1|-|TRBV6-1|TRBJ2-1
TGTGCCAGCAGTCCCGGGACAGGGGGCAACTATGAGCAGTTCTTC
CASSPGTGGNYEQFF
>-|-|TRBV10-1|TRBJ2-2
TGCGCCAGCAGCCTCGGGACCCACACCGGGGAGCTGTTTTTT
CASSLGTHTGELFF